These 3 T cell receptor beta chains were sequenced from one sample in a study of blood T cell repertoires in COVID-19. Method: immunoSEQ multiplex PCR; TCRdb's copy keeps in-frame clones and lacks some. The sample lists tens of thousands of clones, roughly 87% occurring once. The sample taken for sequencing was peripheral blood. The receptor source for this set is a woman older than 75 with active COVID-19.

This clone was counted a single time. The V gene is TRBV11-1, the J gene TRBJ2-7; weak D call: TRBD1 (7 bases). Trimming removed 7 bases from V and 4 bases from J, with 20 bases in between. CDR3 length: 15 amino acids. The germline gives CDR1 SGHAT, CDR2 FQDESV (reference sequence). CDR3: CASNPSGGTFYEQYF. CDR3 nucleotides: TGTGCCAGCAACCCCTCAGGGGGGACTTTTTACGAGCAGTACTTC.

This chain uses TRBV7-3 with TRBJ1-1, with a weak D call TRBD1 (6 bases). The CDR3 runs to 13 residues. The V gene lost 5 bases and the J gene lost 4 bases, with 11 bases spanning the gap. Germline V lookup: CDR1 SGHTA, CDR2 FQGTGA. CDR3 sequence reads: CASSVTGSTEAFF. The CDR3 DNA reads TGTGCCAGCAGCGTTACAGGGTCCACTGAAGCTTTCTTT.

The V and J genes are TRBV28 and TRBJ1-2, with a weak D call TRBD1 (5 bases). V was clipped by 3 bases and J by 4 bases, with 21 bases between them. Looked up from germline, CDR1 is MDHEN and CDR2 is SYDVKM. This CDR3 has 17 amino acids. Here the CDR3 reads CASSLVDTPDSSYGYTF. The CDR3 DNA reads TGTGCCAGCAGTTTGGTGGACACACCAGACTCTAGCTATGGCTACACCTTC.